These 30 T cell receptor beta chains were all obtained from the same sample, sequenced in a study of shared clonotypes between healthy human individuals (dated by TCRdb to about 2020). Receptors were amplified or captured by the immunoSEQ multiplex PCR assay. The immuneACCESS repertoire file appears here via TCRdb, limited to in-frame rearrangements. These files lack a portion of the clones; in checked studies, under half of the deficit traces to unresolved V genes, and the cause of the others is not known. This sample holds under 1,900,000 clones; 97% to 99% were observed only once. 0.36% of the sample goes to the ten largest clones. Material: naive CD4+ T cells sorted from blood. Interpreted using the paper, the cell subset or site label stands for: CD45RA+ positively selected. The receptors originated from a man aged 25-45 years in good health.

The V call is TRBV11-2, the J call TRBJ2-1; 7 bases align to TRBD2. Unmatched junction bases numbered 2, after V lost 6 bases and J lost 6 bases. This CDR3 spans 12 amino acids. Germline V gene sequence: CDR1 SGHAT, CDR2 FQNNGV. The DNA for the CDR3 is TGTGCCAGCAGGAGGGAGGGCAATGAGCAGTTCTTC. Translated: CASRREGNEQFF.

This chain links TRBV19 with TRBJ1-1; maybe TRBD1 (5 bases). The V end was cut by 7 bases, the J end by 8 bases, with 17 bases between. The V gene's germline CDR1 is LNHDA and CDR2 SQIVND (reference sequence). The CDR3 loop spans 13 amino acids. The CDR3 loop reads CASIAGTGKEAFF. CDR3 bases: TGTGCCAGTATCGCCGGGACGGGAAAGGAAGCTTTCTTT.

The rearrangement uses TRBV7-9 and TRBJ2-3, with D possibly TRBD2 on 6 matching bases. The CDR3 has 17 residues. Germline values: CDR1 SEHNR, CDR2 FQNEAQ (reference sequence). Trimming stripped 2 bases from V and 4 bases from J, with 19 bases between. The CDR3 sequence: CASSLKPTSGLSDTQYF. The CDR3 coding sequence is TGTGCCAGCAGCTTAAAGCCCACCAGCGGGTTATCAGATACGCAGTATTTT.

The rearrangement links TRBV28 to TRBJ2-7; 9 bases are shared with TRBD2. Germline CDR1 reads MDHEN; CDR2 reads SYDVKM. The CDR3 consists of 16 residues. Germline trimming cut 6 bases from V and 5 bases from J; bases unmatched to any gene: 14. CDR3: CASRESSAGGPHEQYF. CDR3 sequence (DNA): TGTGCCAGCAGAGAAAGTTCCGCGGGAGGGCCGCACGAGCAGTACTTC.

The chain combines TRBV29-1 with TRBJ2-7; possibly TRBD2 for D (6 bases). Germline CDR1 and CDR2: SQVTM and ANQGSEA. Trimming stripped 6 bases from V and 2 bases from J, with 17 bases between. This CDR3 has 14 residues. CDR3 residues: CSVARGGIPYEQYF. CDR3 in DNA: TGCAGCGTCGCGCGTGGAGGGATCCCCTACGAGCAGTACTTC.

With respect to this clone: Other DNA sequences in the same sample also yield this CDR3. This chain links TRBV5-1 with TRBJ2-5, with TRBD2 matching 15 bases. Germline lookup yields CDR1 SGHRS and CDR2 YFSETQ. V lost 3 bases to trimming and J lost 5 bases; unmatched junction nucleotides: 5. This CDR3 is 16 amino acids long. CDR3 sequence (DNA): TGCGCCAGCAGCTCGGGACTAGCGGGAGGAGGGGAGACCCAGTACTTC. It translates to CASSSGLAGGGETQYF.

V and J are TRBV11-2 and TRBJ2-7; 10 positions agree with TRBD2. In germline, CDR1 is SGHAT, CDR2 FQNNGV. V dropped 5 bases and J dropped 4; count of bases not matched to a gene: 5. The CDR3 contains 14 residues. CDR3 loop: CASSQRTSGYEQYF. Written as DNA, the CDR3 is TGTGCCAGCAGCCAACGGACTAGCGGTTACGAGCAGTACTTC.

This chain connects TRBV5-8 to TRBJ1-1, with D unresolved. Trimming shortened V by 2 bases and J by 1 base, and 9 bases separated the two germline ends. Germline V gene data show CDR1 as SGHTS and CDR2 as YDEGEE. The CDR3 has 14 amino acids. CDR3: CASSLTGGNTEAFF. The CDR3 DNA sequence: TGTGCCAGCAGCTTAACGGGAGGGAACACTGAAGCTTTCTTT.

The genes are TRBV25-1 and TRBJ2-1; 16 bases map to TRBD2. In germline, CDR1 is MGHDK, CDR2 SYGVNS. V gave up 4 bases and J gave up 10 bases; unmatched junction bases: 7. The CDR3 extends over 16 amino acids. The DNA for the CDR3 is TGTGCCAGCAGTGGTCCCGGGACTAGCGGGAGGGGGGAGCAGTTCTTC. It encodes CASSGPGTSGRGEQFF. Full variable domain (missing parts from reference TRBV25-1 and TRBJ2-1): EADIYQTPRYLVIGTGKKITLECSQTMGHDKMYWYQQDPGMELHLIHYSYGVNSTEKGDLSSESTVSRIRTEHFPLTLESARPSHTSQYLCASSGPGTSGRGEQFFGPGTRLTVL.

This rearrangement joins TRBV4-3 to TRBJ1-1; D is unclear. The ends were cut back, 1 base at V and 3 bases at J, with 21 bases in the middle. There are 18 residues in the CDR3. Germline CDR1 reads LGHNA; CDR2 reads YSLEER. CDR3 region: CASSQVTVGMGWDTEAFF. The CDR3 DNA reads TGCGCCAGCAGCCAAGTAACCGTGGGAATGGGGTGGGACACTGAAGCTTTCTTT.

This chain connects TRBV7-8 to TRBJ2-7; 8 bases match TRBD2. J lost 5 bases, V lost 3 bases, and 12 bases had no gene match. This CDR3 comprises 16 residues. Germline CDR1 SGHVS, CDR2 FQNEAQ. This chain's CDR3 is CASSLNHGREQDEQYF. The CDR3 nucleotides read TGTGCCAGCAGCTTGAACCACGGGAGGGAGCAAGACGAGCAGTACTTC.

This chain joins TRBV27 and TRBJ2-1; 11 bases agree with TRBD2. This CDR3 contains 20 residues. The germline CDR1 and CDR2 sequences are MNHEY and SMNVEV (reference sequence). Unmatched junction bases numbered 17, after V lost 6 bases and J lost 1 base. The CDR3 bases are TGTGCCAGCAGCCTCCTCCCGGGACTAGCGGAGTCTTGGTCCTACAATGAGCAGTTCTTC. Protein: CASSLLPGLAESWSYNEQFF.

The chain carries TRBV7-9 and TRBJ1-1, with 7 nucleotides matching TRBD1. V shed 0 bases, J shed 3 bases, and the junction held 1 base outside the gene matches. This CDR3 contains 14 residues. From germline, CDR1 is SEHNR and CDR2 FQNEAQ (reference sequence). The DNA of the CDR3 is TGTGCCAGCAGCTTAGCGGGACAGTACACTGAAGCTTTCTTT. Amino acids: CASSLAGQYTEAFF.

This sequence joins TRBV27 and TRBJ2-2; TRBD2 might be the D (6 bases). CDR3 size: 15 residues. Trimming stripped 8 bases from V and 5 bases from J, with 18 bases between. Germline V gene sequence: CDR1 MNHEY, CDR2 SMNVEV (reference sequence). The CDR3 nucleotides are TGTGCCAGCGGGAAGGGACTTCTTCTAACCGGGGAGCTGTTTTTT. It encodes CASGKGLLLTGELFF.

The V and J genes are TRBV2 and TRBJ1-3, with 8 bases identical to TRBD1. Germline CDR1 reads SNHLY; CDR2 reads FYNNEI. Losses at the gene ends were 6 bases for V and 2 bases for J; bases not matched to a gene: 6. This CDR3 region has 15 residues. The chain's CDR3 is CASRARGHPGNTIYF. The DNA for the CDR3 is TGTGCCAGCAGGGCCAGGGGGCATCCTGGAAACACCATATATTTT.

This chain links TRBV5-1 with TRBJ1-4, with 7 positions matching TRBD1. V shed 4 bases and J 5 bases; nucleotides not matched to a gene: 8. From germline, CDR1 is SGHRS and CDR2 YFSETQ. The CDR3 contains 15 residues. In nucleotides, the CDR3 is TGCGCCAGCAGCGACACAGGGGCGTCCAATGAAAAACTGTTTTTT. Amino acid sequence: CASSDTGASNEKLFF.

The chain recombines TRBV7-8 with TRBJ2-5; the D gene is possibly TRBD2 (5 bases). V dropped 5 bases and J dropped 4 bases, with 20 bases sitting between them. CDR3 length equals 16 residues. CDR1 and CDR2 (germline): SGHVS, FQNEAQ. The CDR3 spells CASSPKSGLLAETQYF. The CDR3 nucleotides are TGTGCCAGCAGCCCCAAATCCGGACTCCTCGCAGAGACCCAGTACTTC.

On this clone: Other DNA sequences from this sample encode an identical CDR3 as well. The J gene is TRBJ2-5, the V gene TRBV20-1; no firm D call. V shed 5 bases and J shed 5 bases, with 9 bases lying between them. The germline gives CDR1 DFQATT, CDR2 SNEGSKA (reference sequence). The CDR3 runs to 11 residues. The CDR3 region has the DNA TGCAGTGCTTCAGTCGGGGAGACCCAGTACTTC. The encoded protein is CSASVGETQYF.

V and J are TRBV28 and TRBJ2-7; weak D call: TRBD1 (5 bases). CDR1 MDHEN and CDR2 SYDVKM come from the germline V gene. This CDR3 contains 14 residues. V lost 4 bases to trimming and J lost 1 base, with 11 bases between them. The CDR3 nucleotides read TGTGCCAGCAGTTACCCAGGGTTGTCCTACGAGCAGTACTTC. Its translation is CASSYPGLSYEQYF.

The CDR3: CASSPLAGENYEQYF. CDR3 nucleotide sequence: TGTGCCAGCTCACCGTTAGCGGGAGAAAACTACGAGCAGTACTTC. The rearrangement links TRBV18 to TRBJ2-7, with 9 bases identical to TRBD2. Germline V gene sequence: CDR1 KGHSH, CDR2 LQKENI. The CDR3 is 15 residues long. Losses at the gene ends were 3 bases for V and 3 bases for J; bases not matched to a gene: 6.

The chain joins TRBV6-1 to TRBJ1-1; 7 nucleotides agree with TRBD1. From germline, CDR1 is MNHNS and CDR2 SASEGT. Trimming removed 5 bases from V and 5 bases from J; junction bases left unmatched: 5. This CDR3 spans 13 amino acids. The CDR3 spells CASSRQGRTEAFF. The CDR3 coding sequence is TGTGCCAGCAGTCGACAGGGTCGGACTGAAGCTTTCTTT.

The chain has TRBV28 and TRBJ2-5, with 15 bases matching TRBD2. The ends lost 8 bases at V and 5 bases at J; junction bases unmatched: 3. Germline CDR1 reads MDHEN; CDR2 reads SYDVKM. This CDR3 spans 14 amino acids. CDR3 coding DNA: TGTGCCAGCCAAGGGACTAGCGGGGGGGAGACCCAGTACTTC. This encodes CASQGTSGGETQYF.

This chain connects TRBV28 to TRBJ2-7, with D perhaps matching TRBD2 (5 bases). The CDR3 covers 15 residues. V shed 5 bases and J shed 6 bases, with 20 bases lying between them. In germline, CDR1 is MDHEN, CDR2 SYDVKM. CDR3 region: CASSRDAARGGEQYF. CDR3 sequence (DNA): TGTGCCAGCAGTCGCGACGCCGCGCGAGGAGGCGAGCAGTACTTC.

The rearrangement links TRBV13 to TRBJ2-1, with TRBD2 matching over 15 bases. This CDR3 has 16 amino acids. In germline, CDR1 is PRHDT, CDR2 FYEKMQ (reference sequence). J was trimmed by 7 bases and V by 1 base; bases with no gene match: 2. In DNA, the CDR3 is TGTGCCAGCAGCTTAGAGGGACTAGCGGGAGGTAATGAGCAGTTCTTC. This sequence encodes CASSLEGLAGGNEQFF.

The chain links TRBV6-6 to TRBJ1-1; D possibly corresponds to TRBD1 (6 bases). V lost 2 bases, J lost 10 bases, and 20 bases lay in between. This CDR3 is 15 amino acids long. Germline assignment: CDR1 MNHNY and CDR2 SVGAGI (reference sequence). The CDR3: CASSYEGGAPLRAFF. Here the CDR3 DNA reads TGTGCCAGCAGTTACGAGGGGGGGGCGCCTTTACGAGCTTTCTTT.

The chain recombines TRBV7-9 with TRBJ1-1, with D hard to call. Trimming took off 3 bases at V and 3 bases at J, with 17 bases between the two ends. Germline V gene data show CDR1 as SEHNR and CDR2 as FQNEAQ (reference sequence). CDR3 size: 16 residues. This CDR3 reads CASSLAKRLEDTEAFF. In DNA form, the CDR3 reads TGTGCCAGCAGCTTGGCTAAGCGACTCGAGGACACTGAAGCTTTCTTT.

This chain uses TRBV4-1 with TRBJ2-3, with 7 bases aligning to TRBD2. Germline trimming cut 5 bases from V and 5 bases from J; bases unmatched to any gene: 10. Germline V CDR1 and CDR2: MGHRA, YSYEKL. The CDR3 is 15 amino acids. CDR3 residues: CASSVLALGGDTQYF. DNA of the CDR3: TGCGCCAGCAGCGTACTAGCGTTAGGAGGAGATACGCAGTATTTT.

V and J are TRBV5-5 and TRBJ2-5; D is ambiguous. From germline, CDR1 is SGHKS and CDR2 YYEKEE (reference sequence). The CDR3 loop spans 14 amino acids. V gave up 1 base and J gave up 4 bases, with 11 bases separating them. The DNA of the CDR3 is TGTGCCAGCAGCTTGAGGCAGGTCGCAGAGACCCAGTACTTC. Its translation: CASSLRQVAETQYF.

CDR3 in DNA: TGTGCCAGCAGTGACGTGGAGCGGGACTTTGGCGAGCAGTACTTC. This sequence encodes CASSDVERDFGEQYF. This chain joins TRBV28 and TRBJ2-7, with 7 bases aligning to TRBD2. The germline V gene has CDR1 MDHEN and CDR2 SYDVKM. This CDR3 is built from 15 residues. Trimming took 5 bases from V and 6 from J; bases not matched to a gene: 13.

This chain joins TRBV6-5 and TRBJ1-1; no definite D call. Per the germline V gene, CDR1 is MNHEY and CDR2 is SVGAGI. The CDR3 covers 13 residues. Trimming shortened V by 6 bases and J by 4 bases, and 12 bases separated the two germline ends. CDR3: CASRFNRGTEAFF. The CDR3 bases are TGTGCCAGCAGATTTAACCGGGGCACTGAAGCTTTCTTT.